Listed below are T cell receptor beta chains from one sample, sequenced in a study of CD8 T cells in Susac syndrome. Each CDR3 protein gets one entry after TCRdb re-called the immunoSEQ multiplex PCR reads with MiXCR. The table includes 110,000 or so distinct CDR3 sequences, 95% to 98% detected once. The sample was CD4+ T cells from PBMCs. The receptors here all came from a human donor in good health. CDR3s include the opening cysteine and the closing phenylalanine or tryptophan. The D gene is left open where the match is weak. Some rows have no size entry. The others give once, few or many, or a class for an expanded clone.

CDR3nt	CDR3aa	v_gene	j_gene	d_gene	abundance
TGTGCCAGTAGTATGCGGTTTGCGGCAGGGAGTCAGCCCCAGCATTTT	CASSMRFAAGSQPQHF	TRBV19	TRBJ1-5	.	.
TGTGCCAGCAGCTTAACCCCGGGAGCCGGGGAGCTGTTTTTT	CASSLTPGAGELFF	TRBV7-2	TRBJ2-2	.	.
TGCAGTGCCCTAGCGGCGGTGGAGACCCAGTACTTC	CSALAAVETQYF	TRBV20-1	TRBJ2-5	TRBD2	.
TGTGCCAGCAGCCAAGATCCGGGAGGTACTGAAGCTTTCTTT	CASSQDPGGTEAFF	TRBV3-1	TRBJ1-1	.	.
TGCGCCAGCAGCTTGGCGGGAGGACTAAGTAGCACAGATACGCAGTATTTT	CASSLAGGLSSTDTQYF	TRBV5-1	TRBJ2-3	TRBD2	.
TGTGCCAGCAGCCAAGTAGCGGGGGGGCGCACAGATACGCAGTATTTT	CASSQVAGGRTDTQYF	TRBV3-1	TRBJ2-3	TRBD2	.
TGTGCCAGCAGCCCTACAGGGGCTAATGGCAAAAACATTCAGTACTTC	CASSPTGANGKNIQYF	TRBV3-1	TRBJ2-4	TRBD1	.
TGTGCCAGCAGTCTTGTCGGGGCCGACGGCTACACCTTC	CASSLVGADGYTF	TRBV5-6	TRBJ1-2	.	few
TGTGCCAGCAGCACCCGACAGGGCAGTGGCATTCAGTACTTC	CASSTRQGSGIQYF	TRBV7-8	TRBJ2-4	TRBD1	.
TGTGCCAGCAGCCGAGGGGTCCCAGATACGCAGTATTTT	CASSRGVPDTQYF	TRBV2	TRBJ2-3	.	.
TGTGCCAGCAGCCTACGGACTAGCGGGGGGGCAGAGACCCAGTACTTC	CASSLRTSGGAETQYF	TRBV3-1	TRBJ2-5	TRBD2	.
TGTGCCAGCAGTCCTTTCCCTCCCTTAGCCAAAAACATTCAGTACTTC	CASSPFPPLAKNIQYF	TRBV6-1	TRBJ2-4	.	.
TGTGCCAGCAGTGAGGGACAGGGTAGCACAGATACGCAGTATTTT	CASSEGQGSTDTQYF	TRBV2	TRBJ2-3	TRBD1	.
TGCGCCAGCAGCTTGTCCGCAGGGAACACCTACGAGCAGTACTTC	CASSLSAGNTYEQYF	TRBV5-1	TRBJ2-7	.	.
TGCAGCGTTGAGACGCCTGGACAGGGGGCTGGGAAGCAGTTCTTC	CSVETPGQGAGKQFF	TRBV29-1	TRBJ2-1	TRBD1	.
TGTGCCAGCAGCTCCCAGGGGGCGAGTTATGGCTACACCTTC	CASSSQGASYGYTF	TRBV13	TRBJ1-2	TRBD1	.
TGTGCCAGCAGTTTATACCAGGGGGCGGGGCAGCCCCAGCATTTT	CASSLYQGAGQPQHF	TRBV28	TRBJ1-5	TRBD1	.